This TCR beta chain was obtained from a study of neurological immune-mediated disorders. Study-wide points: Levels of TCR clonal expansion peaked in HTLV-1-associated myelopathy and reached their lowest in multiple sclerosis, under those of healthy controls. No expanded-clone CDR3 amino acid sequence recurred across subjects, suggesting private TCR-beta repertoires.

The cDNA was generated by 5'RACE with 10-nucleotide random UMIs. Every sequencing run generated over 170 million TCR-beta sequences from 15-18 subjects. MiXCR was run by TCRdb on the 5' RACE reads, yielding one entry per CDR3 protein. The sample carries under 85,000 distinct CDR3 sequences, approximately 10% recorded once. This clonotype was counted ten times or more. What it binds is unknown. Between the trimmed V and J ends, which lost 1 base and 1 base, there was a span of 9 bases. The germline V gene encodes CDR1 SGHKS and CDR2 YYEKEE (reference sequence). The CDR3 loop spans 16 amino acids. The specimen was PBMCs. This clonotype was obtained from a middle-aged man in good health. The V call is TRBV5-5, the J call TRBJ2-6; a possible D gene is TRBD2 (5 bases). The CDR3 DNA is TGTGCCAGCAGCTTGTTCCTAGCTTCTGGGGCCAACGTCCTGACTTTC. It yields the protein CASSLFLASGANVLTF.